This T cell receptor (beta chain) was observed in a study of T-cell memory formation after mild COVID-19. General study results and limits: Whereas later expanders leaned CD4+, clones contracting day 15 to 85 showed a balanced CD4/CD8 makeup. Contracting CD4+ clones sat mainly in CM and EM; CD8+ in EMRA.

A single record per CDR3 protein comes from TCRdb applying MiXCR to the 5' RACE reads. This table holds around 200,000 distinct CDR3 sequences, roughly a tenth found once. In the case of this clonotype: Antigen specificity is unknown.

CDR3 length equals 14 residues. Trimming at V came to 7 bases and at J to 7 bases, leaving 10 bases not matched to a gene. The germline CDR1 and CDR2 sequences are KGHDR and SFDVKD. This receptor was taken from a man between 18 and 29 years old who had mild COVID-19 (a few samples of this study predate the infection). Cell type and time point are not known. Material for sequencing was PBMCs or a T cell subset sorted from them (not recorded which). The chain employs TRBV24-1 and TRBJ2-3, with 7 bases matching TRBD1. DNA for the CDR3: TGTGCCACCAGATCAACCGGGACAGTGAATACGCAGTATTTT. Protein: CATRSTGTVNTQYF.